The 29 T cell receptor beta chains presented below share a single source sample, sequenced in a study of OX40 agonist ivuxolimab in advanced cancers. Sequenced by immunoSEQ multiplex PCR; TCRdb stores in-frame clones only, minus some. Of approximately 91,000 clones in the sample, around 85% were seen once. The specimen was CD4+ or CD8+ T cells sorted from blood, collected in a trial of the OX40 agonist ivuxolimab. The receptor set was obtained from an adult with an advanced solid tumor such as melanoma, head and neck, liver or kidney cancer.

This chain joins TRBV4-1 and TRBJ1-5; D is uncertain. Per germline, CDR1 MGHRA and CDR2 YSYEKL. The ends were cut back, 1 base at V and 6 bases at J, with 16 bases in the middle. The CDR3 totals 16 residues. The CDR3 sequence: CASSQGSTMGSQPQHF. The CDR3 bases are TGCGCCAGCAGCCAAGGCTCCACAATGGGTTCTCAGCCCCAGCATTTT.

The rearrangement uses TRBV6-1 and TRBJ1-3; D gene uncertain. Trimming removed 5 bases at V and 2 bases at J, with 10 bases between. CDR3 size: 14 residues. CDR1 MNHNS and CDR2 SASEGT come from the germline V gene. The CDR3 region is CASSPDFAGNTIYF. CDR3 in DNA: TGTGCCAGCAGTCCGGACTTCGCTGGAAACACCATATATTTT.

The J gene is TRBJ2-7, the V gene TRBV4-1; no clear D gene. The V end was cut by 3 bases, the J end by 3 bases, with 12 bases between. Germline loops: CDR1 MGHRA, CDR2 YSYEKL. The CDR3 is 14 amino acids. The CDR3: CASSHQVGYYEQYF. DNA for the CDR3: TGCGCCAGCAGCCACCAGGTGGGTTACTACGAGCAGTACTTC.

Written as DNA, the CDR3 is TGCGCCAGCAGCTTGGGGGCAGGATCAGGTACAGATACGCAGTATTTT. It specifies CASSLGAGSGTDTQYF. The chain carries TRBV5-1 and TRBJ2-3; D is uncertain. CDR3 length: 16 amino acids. Germline CDR1 and CDR2: SGHRS and YFSETQ. Between the trimmed V and J ends, which lost 0 bases and 3 bases, there was a span of 14 bases.

This sequence joins TRBV9 and TRBJ2-3; 7 positions match TRBD2. V shed 4 bases and J 3 bases; nucleotides not matched to a gene: 5. Germline loops: CDR1 SGDLS, CDR2 YYNGEE. The length of the CDR3 is 14 residues. CDR3 bases: TGTGCCAGCAGCTTACGGGGGGAAACAGATACGCAGTATTTT. Translating it yields CASSLRGETDTQYF.

The chain joins TRBV5-1 to TRBJ1-2; maybe TRBD1 (5 bases). The CDR3 is 15 amino acids. The germline gives CDR1 SGHRS, CDR2 YFSETQ. The V end lost 2 bases, the J end lost 0 bases, and 11 bases lay between the germline ends. DNA for the CDR3: TGCGCCAGCAGCTTTGGGGCCCCAGCTAACTATGGCTACACCTTC. This gives the protein CASSFGAPANYGYTF.

V and J are TRBV5-1 and TRBJ2-5; D gene uncertain. CDR1 is SGHRS, CDR2 YFSETQ, per germline. Trimming took off 2 bases at V and 7 bases at J, with 12 bases between the two ends. The CDR3 has 13 residues. CDR3 residues: CASSFSSVGTQYF. The CDR3, as DNA: TGCGCCAGCAGCTTTTCTTCAGTCGGGACCCAGTACTTC. Full variable domain (remainder filled in from reference TRBV5-1 and TRBJ2-5): KAGVTQTPRYLIKTRGQQVTLSCSPISGHRSVSWYQQTPGQGLQFLFEYFSETQRNKGNFPGRFSGRQFSNSRSEMNVSTLELGDSALYLCASSFSSVGTQYFGPGTRLLVL.

The chain has TRBV5-8 and TRBJ2-1, with no clear D. V lost 0 bases and J 5 bases, leaving 9 bases between the germline ends. Per germline, CDR1 SGHTS and CDR2 YDEGEE. This CDR3 has 14 amino acids. The CDR3 loop is CASSLGVSNNEQFF. As DNA, the CDR3 is TGTGCCAGCAGCTTGGGGGTTAGCAACAATGAGCAGTTCTTC. The full variable domain, completed using reference TRBV5-8 and TRBJ2-1, is EAGVTQSPTHLIKTRGQQATLRCSPISGHTSVYWYQQALGLGLQFLLWYDEGEERNRGNFPPRFSGRQFPNYSSELNVNALELEDSALYLCASSLGVSNNEQFFGPGTRLTVL.

This chain connects TRBV5-1 to TRBJ2-2; the D is unclear. V was trimmed by 2 bases and J by 6 bases, leaving 11 bases between them. CDR1 SGHRS and CDR2 YFSETQ come from the germline V gene. This CDR3 has 14 amino acids. CDR3 coding DNA: TGCGCCAGCAGCTTCTCCGTCCCGCCCGGGGAGCTGTTTTTT. This translates into CASSFSVPPGELFF.

V is TRBV7-9 and J is TRBJ2-7; D may be TRBD1 or TRBD2 (5 bases each). The ends were cut back, 5 bases at V and 7 bases at J, with 15 bases in the middle. The CDR3 consists of 13 residues. Germline CDR1 is SEHNR and CDR2 is FQNEAQ (reference sequence). For the CDR3, the DNA is TGTGCCAGCAGCCCCTCCGGGACCATGGAGCAGTACTTC. Translation: CASSPSGTMEQYF.

CDR3 coding DNA: TGTGCCAGCAGTGACGTCAAGACAGTAGGCACGCAGTATTTT. Protein: CASSDVKTVGTQYF. The chain couples TRBV25-1 to TRBJ2-3, with D possibly matching TRBD1 (5 bases). This CDR3 is built from 14 residues. The ends were cut back, 3 bases at V and 9 bases at J, with 16 bases in the middle. Germline CDR1 MGHDK, CDR2 SYGVNS.

This clone was detected only once. CDR3 in DNA: TGCAGCGTTGGAAGGGACAGGGGGCGCGAGCAGTACTTC. This gives the protein CSVGRDRGREQYF. The chain uses TRBV29-1 and TRBJ2-7; 12 positions agree with TRBD1. In germline, CDR1 is SQVTM, CDR2 ANQGSEA. V shed 4 bases, J shed 6 bases, and the junction held 4 bases outside the gene matches. This CDR3 comprises 13 residues.

The chain couples TRBV27 to TRBJ2-7; either TRBD1 or TRBD2 may supply D (6 bases each). CDR3 length: 13 residues. The V end lost 6 bases, the J end lost 5 bases, and 14 bases lay between the germline ends. Germline V CDR1 and CDR2: MNHEY, SMNVEV (reference sequence). The CDR3 coding sequence is TGTGCCAGCAGCCATCGGAGGGGGAACGAGCAGTACTTC. As protein: CASSHRRGNEQYF.

V usage is TRBV19 and J usage is TRBJ2-5; 8 bases are shared with TRBD1. CDR1 is LNHDA and CDR2 is SQIVND in the germline V gene (reference sequence). Losses at the gene ends were 1 base for V and 1 base for J; bases not matched to a gene: 2. The CDR3 covers 15 residues. In nucleotides, the CDR3 is TGTGCCAGTAGTATAGGACAGGGGCCCCAAGAGACCCAGTACTTC. Protein: CASSIGQGPQETQYF. Drawing the rest from reference TRBV19 and TRBJ2-5, the complete variable domain is DGGITQSPKYLFRKEGQNVTLSCEQNLNHDAMYWYRQDPGQGLRLIYYSQIVNDFQKGDIAEGYSVSREKKESFPLTVTSAQKNPTAFYLCASSIGQGPQETQYFGPGTRLLVL.

The V and J genes are TRBV6-1 and TRBJ1-4; unclear D gene. Trimming removed 8 bases at V and 2 bases at J, with 12 bases between. This CDR3 region has 14 residues. The germline V gene encodes CDR1 MNHNS and CDR2 SASEGT. The CDR3 protein is CASLFEVTNEKLFF. In nucleotides, the CDR3 is TGTGCCAGCCTGTTTGAGGTTACTAATGAAAAACTGTTTTTT.

The chain employs TRBV7-8 and TRBJ2-3, with 7 bases that match TRBD1. There are 13 residues in the CDR3. The V gene's germline CDR1 is SGHVS and CDR2 FQNEAQ. Trimming at V came to 5 bases and at J to 7 bases, leaving 6 bases not matched to a gene. The CDR3 DNA reads as TGTGCCAGCAGCACCTGGGACAGTTATACGCAGTATTTT. Amino acids: CASSTWDSYTQYF.

The gene calls are TRBV6-6 and TRBJ1-2; no reliable D call. From germline, CDR1 is MNHNY and CDR2 SVGAGI (reference sequence). This CDR3 is 12 amino acids long. Trimming took off 2 bases at V and 8 bases at J, with 9 bases between the two ends. The CDR3 loop is CASSYRGVGYTF. DNA of the CDR3: TGTGCCAGCAGTTACCGGGGAGTAGGCTACACCTTC.

The rearrangement joins TRBV18 to TRBJ2-3; D may match TRBD1 or TRBD2 (7 bases each). Germline-derived CDR1 and CDR2 are KGHSH and LQKENI. The CDR3 is made up of 16 amino acids. V dropped 5 bases and J dropped 1 base, with 16 bases sitting between them. The CDR3 here is CASSSSGGGGTDTQYF. The CDR3 DNA reads as TGTGCCAGCTCATCCTCAGGGGGGGGCGGCACAGATACGCAGTATTTT.

This clone came up a few times. The gene calls are TRBV19 and TRBJ1-3; 7 bases are shared with TRBD1. The CDR3 spans 17 residues. Germline loops: CDR1 LNHDA, CDR2 SQIVND (reference sequence). The trim removed 6 bases at V and 1 base at J, leaving 12 bases unmatched. The CDR3 coding sequence is TGTGCCAGTAGCCTTCAACAGGGGAAAGGATCTGGAAACACCATATATTTT. Its translation: CASSLQQGKGSGNTIYF.

V gene TRBV4-1 combines with J gene TRBJ2-7, with 9 nucleotides matching TRBD1. This CDR3 spans 15 amino acids. V was clipped by 2 bases and J by 3 bases; unmatched bases: 5. Germline V gene lookup returns CDR1 MGHRA and CDR2 YSYEKL. The CDR3 is CASSQRQGDYYEQYF. DNA for the CDR3: TGCGCCAGCAGCCAACGACAGGGGGATTACTACGAGCAGTACTTC.

V and J are TRBV7-3 and TRBJ2-2, with a tentative D call TRBD1 (6 bases). This CDR3 comprises 15 residues. Trimming took 4 bases from V and 5 from J, leaving 14 bases between them. Germline CDR1 SGHTA, CDR2 FQGTGA. CDR3 DNA: TGTGCCAGCAGCTCGGGACAAGGGATAACCGGGGAGCTGTTTTTT. Its protein is CASSSGQGITGELFF.

V usage is TRBV29-1 and J usage is TRBJ2-5; D call uncertain. CDR3 size: 15 residues. Germline V gives CDR1 SQVTM, CDR2 ANQGSEA. V lost 5 bases to trimming and J lost 5 bases, with 21 bases between them. CDR3 nucleotides: TGCAGCGTTTCCCACCCGGTCCTACTAAGGGAGACCCAGTACTTC. Its protein product is CSVSHPVLLRETQYF.

A remark on this clone: Lacking the conserved final phenylalanine or tryptophan, this CDR3 likely reflects a read error. The gene calls are TRBV27 and TRBJ1-6; D gene ambiguous. From germline, CDR1 is MNHEY and CDR2 SMNVEV (reference sequence). Trimming took 8 bases from V and 4 from J, leaving 9 bases between them. CDR3 size: 13 residues. CDR3 region: CASATAYNSPLHL. In nucleotides, the CDR3 is TGTGCCAGCGCGACGGCTTATAATTCACCCCTCCACCTT.

This clone turned up a few times. CDR3 protein: CASRSATGSDEQYF. The CDR3 DNA is TGTGCCAGCAGGTCGGCGACAGGGTCGGACGAGCAGTACTTC. The chain has TRBV6-5 and TRBJ2-7; 7 bases line up with TRBD1. Germline V gives CDR1 MNHEY, CDR2 SVGAGI. The V and J ends lost 6 bases and 5 bases, in that order; junction bases with no gene match: 10. The CDR3 extends over 14 amino acids.

V and J are TRBV19 and TRBJ2-7; no definite D call. Germline-derived CDR1 and CDR2 are LNHDA and SQIVND (reference sequence). With 11 bases removed from V and 5 bases from J, the gap between germline ends came to 22 bases. The CDR3 runs 14 residues. In DNA form, the CDR3 reads TGTGCCTCCTCTTCAGGTCCTAAGGTCAACGAGCAGTACTTC. Its translation is CASSSGPKVNEQYF.

V and J are TRBV11-3 and TRBJ2-7; TRBD1 is a possible D gene (6 bases). The CDR3 length is 15 residues. Trimming cost V 5 bases and J 5 bases, with 19 bases left between them. Germline-derived CDR1 and CDR2 are SGHNT and YENEEA. For the CDR3, the DNA is TGTGCCAGCAGCCCAACAGGGACCGAGAAGGACGAGCAGTACTTC. This gives the protein CASSPTGTEKDEQYF.

V usage is TRBV7-9 and J usage is TRBJ2-5; 7 bases map to TRBD1. After removal of 3 bases from V and 1 base from J, the junction contained 2 bases not matched to a gene. Germline V lookup: CDR1 SEHNR, CDR2 FQNEAQ (reference sequence). The CDR3 is made up of 14 amino acids. The CDR3 DNA follows: TGTGCCAGCAGCTTGGGACAGCTCCAAGAGACCCAGTACTTC. This encodes CASSLGQLQETQYF. The full variable domain, with the rest looked up from reference TRBV7-9 and TRBJ2-5, is DTGVSQNPRHKITKRGQNVTFRCDPISEHNRLYWYRQTLGQGPEFLTYFQNEAQLEKSRLLSDRFSAERPKGSFSTLEIQRTEQGDSAMYLCASSLGQLQETQYFGPGTRLLVL.

This rearrangement joins TRBV14 to TRBJ2-1; D is undetermined. This CDR3 comprises 12 residues. The V gene lost 4 bases and the J gene lost 12 bases, with 13 bases spanning the gap. Germline loops: CDR1 SGHDN, CDR2 FVKESK. The CDR3 DNA reads as TGTGCCAGCAGCCGCAGTGGGCGTGGGCAGTTCTTC. Translating it yields CASSRSGRGQFF.

The chain links TRBV5-1 to TRBJ2-5, with D perhaps TRBD1 (5 bases). Looked up from germline, CDR1 is SGHRS and CDR2 is YFSETQ. There are 15 residues in the CDR3. Trimming removed 3 bases from V and 2 bases from J, with 14 bases in between. CDR3 residues: CASSSTPGSQETQYF. The CDR3 DNA reads as TGCGCCAGCAGCTCCACCCCAGGGTCGCAAGAGACCCAGTACTTC.